This T cell receptor (beta chain) appears in the sequencing data of a study of OX40 agonist ivuxolimab in advanced cancers. At the level of the study: Three patients showed partial responses: one hepatocellular carcinoma and two cutaneous melanoma cases.

Generated by immunoSEQ multiplex PCR, the TCRdb table keeps only in-frame clones and is missing some. Seen here are about 62,000 clones, approximately 85% observed once, and the top ten hold roughly a tenth. The clonotype was recovered from an adult with an advanced solid tumor such as melanoma, head and neck, liver or kidney cancer. The sample consisted of CD4+ or CD8+ T cells sorted from blood, taken in a trial of the OX40 agonist ivuxolimab.

CDR3 sequence reads: CASSTQSYEQYF. For the CDR3, the DNA is TGTGCCAGCAGCACACAATCCTACGAGCAGTACTTC. This chain connects TRBV11-3 to TRBJ2-7; no firm D call. Trimming took 5 bases from V and 1 from J, leaving 6 bases between them. The CDR3 spans 12 residues. Germline V gene data show CDR1 as SGHNT and CDR2 as YENEEA. Variable domain in full (rest from reference TRBV11-3 and TRBJ2-7): EAGVVQSPRYKIIEKKQPVAFWCNPISGHNTLYWYLQNLGQGPELLIRYENEEAVDDSQLPKDRFSAERLKGVDSTLKIQPAELGDSAVYLCASSTQSYEQYFGPGTRLTVT.